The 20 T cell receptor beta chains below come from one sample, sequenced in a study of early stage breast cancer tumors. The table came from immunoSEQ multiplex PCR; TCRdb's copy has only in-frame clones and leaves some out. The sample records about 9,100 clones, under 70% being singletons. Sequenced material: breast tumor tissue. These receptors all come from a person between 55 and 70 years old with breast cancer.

CDR3 DNA: TGTGCCAGTCTACCACAGGGCGTCATACATGGCTACACCTTC. Encoded protein: CASLPQGVIHGYTF. V and J are TRBV19 and TRBJ1-2; D might be TRBD1 (6 bases). This CDR3 has 14 residues. V was pared by 8 bases and J by 6 bases, with 19 bases between. The germline V gene has CDR1 LNHDA and CDR2 SQIVND (reference sequence).

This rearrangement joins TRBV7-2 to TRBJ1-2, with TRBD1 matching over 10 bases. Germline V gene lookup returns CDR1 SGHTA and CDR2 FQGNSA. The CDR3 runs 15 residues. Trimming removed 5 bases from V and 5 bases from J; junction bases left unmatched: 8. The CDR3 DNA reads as TGTGCCAGCAGCGCGGGGACAGGGGCCCAATATGGCTACACCTTC. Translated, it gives CASSAGTGAQYGYTF.

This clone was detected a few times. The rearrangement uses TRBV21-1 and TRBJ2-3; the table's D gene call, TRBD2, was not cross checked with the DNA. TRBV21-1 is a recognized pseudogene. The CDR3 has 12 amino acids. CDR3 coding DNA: TGTGCCCCCCGGGGGATGGCAGATACGCAGTATTTT. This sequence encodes CAPRGMADTQYF.

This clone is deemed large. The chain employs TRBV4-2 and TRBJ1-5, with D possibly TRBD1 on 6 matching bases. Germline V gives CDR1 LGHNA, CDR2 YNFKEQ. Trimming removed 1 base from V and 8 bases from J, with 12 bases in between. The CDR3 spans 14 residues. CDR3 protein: CASSQVGGREPQHF. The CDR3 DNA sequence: TGTGCCAGCAGCCAAGTTGGGGGGCGGGAGCCCCAGCATTTT.

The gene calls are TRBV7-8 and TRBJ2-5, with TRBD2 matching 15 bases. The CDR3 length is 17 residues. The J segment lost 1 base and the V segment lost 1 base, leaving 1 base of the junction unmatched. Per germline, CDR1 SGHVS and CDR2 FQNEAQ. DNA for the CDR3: TGTGCCAGCAGCTTAGGGACTAGCGGGAGGGTCCAAGAGACCCAGTACTTC. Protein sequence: CASSLGTSGRVQETQYF.

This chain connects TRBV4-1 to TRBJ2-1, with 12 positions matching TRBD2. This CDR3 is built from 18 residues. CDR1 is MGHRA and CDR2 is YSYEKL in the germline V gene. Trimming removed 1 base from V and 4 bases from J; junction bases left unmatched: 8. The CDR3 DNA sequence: TGCGCCAGCAGCCAAGTTATGACTAGCGGGAGAGAGTACAATGAGCAGTTCTTC. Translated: CASSQVMTSGREYNEQFF.

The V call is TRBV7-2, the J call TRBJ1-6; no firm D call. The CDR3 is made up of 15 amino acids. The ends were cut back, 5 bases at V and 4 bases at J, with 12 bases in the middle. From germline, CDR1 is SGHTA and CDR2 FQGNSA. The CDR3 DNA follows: TGTGCCAGCAGCCCCTTTAGCCTTTATAATTCACCCCTCCACTTT. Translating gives CASSPFSLYNSPLHF.

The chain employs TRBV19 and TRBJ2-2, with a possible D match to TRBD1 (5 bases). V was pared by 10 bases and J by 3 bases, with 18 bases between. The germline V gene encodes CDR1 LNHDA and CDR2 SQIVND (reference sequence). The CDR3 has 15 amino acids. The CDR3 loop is CATQKGRVDTGELFF. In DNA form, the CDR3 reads TGTGCCACGCAGAAGGGCAGGGTTGACACCGGGGAGCTGTTTTTT.

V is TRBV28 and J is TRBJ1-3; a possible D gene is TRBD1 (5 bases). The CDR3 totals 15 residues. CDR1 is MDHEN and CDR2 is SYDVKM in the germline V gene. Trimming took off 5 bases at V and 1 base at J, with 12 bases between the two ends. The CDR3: CASSDSSRSGNTIYF. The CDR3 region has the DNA TGTGCCAGCAGTGACAGTTCTAGGTCTGGAAACACCATATATTTT.

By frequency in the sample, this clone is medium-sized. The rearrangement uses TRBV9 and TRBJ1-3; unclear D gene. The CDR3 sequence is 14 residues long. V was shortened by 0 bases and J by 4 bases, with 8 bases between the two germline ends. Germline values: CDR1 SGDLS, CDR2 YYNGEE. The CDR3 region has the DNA TGTGCCAGCAGCGTAGTGGGTTTCGGAAACACCATATATTTT. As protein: CASSVVGFGNTIYF.

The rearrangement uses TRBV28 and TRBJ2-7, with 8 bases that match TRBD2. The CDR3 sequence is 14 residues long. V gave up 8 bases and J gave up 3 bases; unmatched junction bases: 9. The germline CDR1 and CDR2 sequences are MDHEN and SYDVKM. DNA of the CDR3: TGTGCCAGCCGTCTAGCGGGCCTTAACTACGAGCAGTACTTC. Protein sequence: CASRLAGLNYEQYF.

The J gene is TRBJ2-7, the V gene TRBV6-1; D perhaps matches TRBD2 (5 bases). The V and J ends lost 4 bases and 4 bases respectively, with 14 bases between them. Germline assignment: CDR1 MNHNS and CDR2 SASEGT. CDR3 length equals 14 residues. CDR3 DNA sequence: TGTGCCAGCAGTGTCGGACGGGGATCGTACGAGCAGTACTTC. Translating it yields CASSVGRGSYEQYF.

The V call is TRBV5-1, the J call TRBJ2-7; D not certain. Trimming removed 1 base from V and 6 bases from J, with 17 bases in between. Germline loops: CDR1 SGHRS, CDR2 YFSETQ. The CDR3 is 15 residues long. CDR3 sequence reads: CASSLLTARHAEQYF. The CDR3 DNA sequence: TGCGCCAGCAGCTTGTTGACCGCCCGTCACGCCGAGCAGTACTTC.

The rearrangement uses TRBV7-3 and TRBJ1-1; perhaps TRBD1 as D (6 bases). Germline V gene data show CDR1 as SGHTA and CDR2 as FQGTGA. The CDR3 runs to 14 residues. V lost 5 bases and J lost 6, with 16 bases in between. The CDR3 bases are TGTGCCAGCAGCACAGGGTCCCCGAATGCTGAAGCTTTCTTT. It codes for CASSTGSPNAEAFF.

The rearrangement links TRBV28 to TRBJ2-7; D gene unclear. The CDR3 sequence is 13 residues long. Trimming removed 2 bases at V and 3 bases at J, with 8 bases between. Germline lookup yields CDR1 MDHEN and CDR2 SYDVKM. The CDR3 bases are TGTGCCAGCAGTTTAAGCCGCCGCTACGAGCAGTACTTC. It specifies CASSLSRRYEQYF.

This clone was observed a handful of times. Here the CDR3 reads CASSVAESRPQHF. DNA for the CDR3: TGTGCCAGCAGTGTGGCCGAATCTCGGCCCCAGCATTTT. The rearrangement links TRBV2 to TRBJ1-5; no clear D gene. Germline V gives CDR1 SNHLY, CDR2 FYNNEI. CDR3 length: 13 residues. V was clipped by 4 bases and J by 9 bases, with 13 bases between them.

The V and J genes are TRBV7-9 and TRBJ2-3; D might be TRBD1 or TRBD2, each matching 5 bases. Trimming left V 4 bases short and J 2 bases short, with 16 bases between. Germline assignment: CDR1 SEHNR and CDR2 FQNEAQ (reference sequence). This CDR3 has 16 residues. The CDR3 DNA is TGTGCCAGCAGCTCCCGGGACCGCGGCAACACAGATACGCAGTATTTT. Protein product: CASSSRDRGNTDTQYF.

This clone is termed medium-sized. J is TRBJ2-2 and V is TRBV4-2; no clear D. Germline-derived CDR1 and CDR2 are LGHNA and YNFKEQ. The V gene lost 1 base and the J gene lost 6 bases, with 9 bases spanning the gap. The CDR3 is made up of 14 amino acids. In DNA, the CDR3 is TGTGCCAGCAGCCAAGGACTTGAGGCCGGGGAGCTGTTTTTT. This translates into CASSQGLEAGELFF.

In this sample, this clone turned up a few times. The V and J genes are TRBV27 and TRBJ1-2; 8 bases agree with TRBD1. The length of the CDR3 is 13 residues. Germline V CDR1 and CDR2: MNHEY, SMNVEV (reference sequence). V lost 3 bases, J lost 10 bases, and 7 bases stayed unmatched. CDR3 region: CASSFTDRATYTF. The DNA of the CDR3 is TGTGCCAGCAGTTTCACGGACAGGGCAACCTACACCTTC.

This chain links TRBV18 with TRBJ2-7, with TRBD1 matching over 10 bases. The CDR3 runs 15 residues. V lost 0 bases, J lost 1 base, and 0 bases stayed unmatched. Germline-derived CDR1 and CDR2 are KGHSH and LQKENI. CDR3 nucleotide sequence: TGTGCCAGCTCACCACCGGGACAGGGGTCCTACGAGCAGTACTTC. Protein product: CASSPPGQGSYEQYF. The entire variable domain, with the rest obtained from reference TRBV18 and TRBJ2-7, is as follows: NAGVMQNPRHLVRRRGQEARLRCSPMKGHSHVYWYRQLPEEGLKFMVYLQKENIIDESGMPKERFSAEFPKEGPSILRIQQVVRGDSAAYFCASSPPGQGSYEQYFGPGTRLTVT.